Each of the 21 T cell receptor beta chains below was sequenced from the same sample in a study of OX40 agonist ivuxolimab in advanced cancers. Assay: immunoSEQ multiplex PCR; the TCRdb copy retains only in-frame clones and omits some. Among about 37,000 clones listed, about 92% were seen once. The material sequenced was CD4+ or CD8+ T cells sorted from blood, taken in a trial of the OX40 agonist ivuxolimab. The origin of the receptors is an adult with an advanced solid tumor such as melanoma, head and neck, liver or kidney cancer.

This chain's CDR3 is CASSQADKDYEQYF. CDR3 DNA sequence: TGCGCCAGCAGCCAAGCTGACAAGGACTACGAGCAGTACTTC. The J gene is TRBJ2-7, the V gene TRBV4-3, with D hard to call. Deletions cut 1 base from V and 3 bases from J, with 10 bases between. The length of the CDR3 is 14 residues. The germline gives CDR1 LGHNA, CDR2 YSLEER.

This sequence joins TRBV13 and TRBJ1-2, with no clear D. The germline V gene has CDR1 PRHDT and CDR2 FYEKMQ (reference sequence). The CDR3 extends over 13 amino acids. Trimming stripped 3 bases from V and 7 bases from J, with 12 bases between. As DNA, the CDR3 is TGTGCCAGCAGCTTGCAGAGGATCCCTGGCTACACCTTC. Protein: CASSLQRIPGYTF.

V is TRBV7-9 and J is TRBJ2-5; D remains ambiguous. The CDR3 consists of 15 residues. The V gene's germline CDR1 is SEHNR and CDR2 FQNEAQ (reference sequence). V lost 1 base to trimming and J lost 1 base, with 10 bases between them. The CDR3: CASSLDSHSQETQYF. In nucleotides, the CDR3 is TGTGCCAGCAGCTTAGATTCGCATTCCCAAGAGACCCAGTACTTC. The whole variable domain, remainder taken from reference TRBV7-9 and TRBJ2-5, is DTGVSQNPRHKITKRGQNVTFRCDPISEHNRLYWYRQTLGQGPEFLTYFQNEAQLEKSRLLSDRFSAERPKGSFSTLEIQRTEQGDSAMYLCASSLDSHSQETQYFGPGTRLLVL.

V and J are TRBV4-2 and TRBJ2-1, with 10 positions matching TRBD2. V was pared by 0 bases and J by 9 bases, with 11 bases of the junction left unmatched. The germline V gene encodes CDR1 LGHNA and CDR2 YNFKEQ. CDR3 size: 17 residues. In DNA form, the CDR3 reads TGTGCCAGCAGCCAAGAAAATGTGCTAGCGGGAGCTTCTGAGCAGTTCTTC. Translating it yields CASSQENVLAGASEQFF.

This rearrangement joins TRBV6-5 to TRBJ1-4, with D possibly TRBD1 on 5 matching bases. Trimming removed 4 bases from V and 8 bases from J, with 17 bases in between. CDR1 is MNHEY, CDR2 SVGAGI, per germline. The CDR3 extends over 15 amino acids. CDR3 amino acids: CASSSTGTSYEKLFF. The CDR3 bases are TGTGCCAGCAGTTCAACCGGGACTAGCTACGAAAAACTGTTTTTT.

V usage is TRBV6-1 and J usage is TRBJ1-1, with D unresolved. This CDR3 is 13 amino acids long. CDR1 and CDR2 (germline): MNHNS, SASEGT. V was cut by 6 bases and J by 2 bases, with 10 bases left in between. In DNA form, the CDR3 reads TGTGCCAGCAGCCCCGTGGAAAACACTGAAGCTTTCTTT. As protein: CASSPVENTEAFF.

This chain connects TRBV19 to TRBJ2-7; maybe TRBD2 (6 bases). V was shortened by 0 bases and J by 4 bases, with 10 bases between the two germline ends. Germline lookup yields CDR1 LNHDA and CDR2 SQIVND (reference sequence). The CDR3 is 14 amino acids. The CDR3 DNA follows: TGTGCCAGTAGTATAGAAACGGGGACTTACGAGCAGTACTTC. Translating gives CASSIETGTYEQYF.

The rearrangement joins TRBV7-9 to TRBJ2-7; unclear D gene. The CDR3 contains 12 residues. Germline V gene data show CDR1 as SEHNR and CDR2 as FQNEAQ (reference sequence). V lost 1 base and J lost 9, with 10 bases in between. CDR3 nucleotides: TGTGCCAGCAGCTTAGGGGTACACGGGCAGTACTTC. This sequence encodes CASSLGVHGQYF.

The chain joins TRBV4-1 to TRBJ2-7, with 9 positions matching TRBD2. Germline CDR1 MGHRA, CDR2 YSYEKL. The CDR3 length is 16 residues. Trimming cost V 3 bases and J 2 bases; bases outside gene matches: 8. The CDR3 loop is CASSHVGAGGAYEQYF. The DNA of the CDR3 is TGCGCCAGCAGCCATGTCGGGGCGGGAGGGGCCTACGAGCAGTACTTC.

This chain joins TRBV9 and TRBJ2-7; D tentatively fits TRBD1 or TRBD2 (6 bases each). Germline V CDR1 and CDR2: SGDLS, YYNGEE. The ends were cut back, 4 bases at V and 7 bases at J, with 15 bases in the middle. The CDR3 is 13 residues long. CDR3 loop: CASSFLQGGEQYF. CDR3 sequence (DNA): TGTGCCAGCAGCTTTCTACAGGGAGGAGAGCAGTACTTC.

V gene TRBV6-5 combines with J gene TRBJ2-7; perhaps TRBD1 as D (6 bases). CDR3 length: 14 amino acids. Trimming stripped 8 bases from V and 1 base from J, with 15 bases between. The germline gives CDR1 MNHEY, CDR2 SVGAGI. The CDR3 coding sequence is TGTGCCAGCCAGGGGCAGTTGATTTCCTACGAGCAGTACTTC. Amino acid sequence: CASQGQLISYEQYF.

V gene TRBV27 combines with J gene TRBJ2-7, with a tentative D call TRBD1 (5 bases). The CDR3 runs 14 residues. Germline V gene lookup returns CDR1 MNHEY and CDR2 SMNVEV (reference sequence). Trimming removed 2 bases at V and 5 bases at J, with 13 bases between. The CDR3 is CASSLNQGGNEQYF. The CDR3, as DNA: TGTGCCAGCAGTTTAAATCAGGGTGGGAACGAGCAGTACTTC.

The chain couples TRBV4-3 to TRBJ2-1; D remains ambiguous. CDR3 size: 16 residues. The V and J ends lost 0 bases and 0 bases respectively, with 9 bases between them. Per the germline V gene, CDR1 is LGHNA and CDR2 is YSLEER. The CDR3 spells CASSQESDGSYNEQFF. CDR3 nucleotide sequence: TGCGCCAGCAGCCAAGAGAGCGATGGCTCCTACAATGAGCAGTTCTTC.

This clone was counted a single time. The genes are TRBV28 and TRBJ2-7, with D hard to call. The V gene lost 3 bases and the J gene lost 2 bases, with 11 bases spanning the gap. This CDR3 has 14 residues. Germline V lookup: CDR1 MDHEN, CDR2 SYDVKM. Here the CDR3 DNA reads TGTGCCAGCAGTTTTACGGTGGTTACCTACGAGCAGTACTTC. Protein sequence: CASSFTVVTYEQYF.

This chain joins TRBV29-1 and TRBJ1-1, with D uncertain. The CDR3 is 14 residues long. The V end was cut by 1 base, the J end by 3 bases, with 12 bases between. Germline-derived CDR1 and CDR2 are SQVTM and ANQGSEA. The CDR3 protein is CSVEGGLDHTEAFF. Written as DNA, the CDR3 is TGCAGCGTTGAAGGGGGTCTCGACCACACTGAAGCTTTCTTT.

In this sample, this clone turned up once. The gene calls are TRBV29-1 and TRBJ1-2; 8 bases align to TRBD1. CDR3 length equals 16 residues. The germline gives CDR1 SQVTM, CDR2 ANQGSEA. V lost 4 bases to trimming and J lost 4 bases; unmatched junction nucleotides: 14. Here the CDR3 DNA reads TGCAGCGTTGGGACAGGGTTTGATGACACTGGCTATGGCTACACCTTC. It codes for CSVGTGFDDTGYGYTF.

The J gene is TRBJ1-1, the V gene TRBV19; TRBD1 agrees at 8 bases. CDR3 length: 12 amino acids. The ends lost 10 bases at V and 7 bases at J; junction bases unmatched: 8. In germline, CDR1 is LNHDA, CDR2 SQIVND (reference sequence). The CDR3 is CATLGQGGEAFF. CDR3 in DNA: TGTGCCACATTAGGACAGGGTGGTGAAGCTTTCTTT.

This clone was recorded a few times. The chain employs TRBV5-4 and TRBJ2-2, with 9 bases fitting TRBD2. The junction had 12 bases not matched to a gene; V was cut back by 4 bases and J by 8 bases. In germline, CDR1 is SGHNT, CDR2 YYREEE (reference sequence). The CDR3 totals 16 residues. CDR3 loop: CASSPGGGRATGELFF. The CDR3 nucleotides read TGTGCCAGCAGCCCGGGTGGCGGGAGGGCTACGGGGGAGCTGTTTTTT.

The gene calls are TRBV10-3 and TRBJ2-1, with 10 bases matching TRBD2. The CDR3 totals 13 residues. V lost 6 bases, J lost 8 bases, and 4 bases stayed unmatched. Per germline, CDR1 ENHRY and CDR2 SYGVKD. CDR3 bases: TGTGCCATCAGCCCAGCGGGAGGGGATGAGCAGTTCTTC. This codes for CAISPAGGDEQFF.

This clone was seen just once. The rearrangement joins TRBV29-1 to TRBJ2-1; 7 bases align to TRBD2. The CDR3 is 13 residues long. Germline CDR1 is SQVTM and CDR2 is ANQGSEA. V lost 6 bases and J lost 8; bases outside the gene matches: 10. This CDR3 is CSVRGLVLYEQFF. CDR3 bases: TGCAGCGTACGTGGACTAGTTCTTTATGAGCAGTTCTTC.

The chain recombines TRBV29-1 with TRBJ2-7; D perhaps matches TRBD1 (5 bases). The V gene lost 1 base and the J gene lost 2 bases, with 12 bases spanning the gap. The CDR3 totals 14 residues. CDR1 and CDR2 (germline): SQVTM, ANQGSEA. CDR3 amino acids: CSVEGGRLPYEQYF. CDR3 nucleotides: TGCAGCGTTGAAGGGGGCAGACTTCCCTACGAGCAGTACTTC.